The sequence of this T cell receptor (beta chain) was determined in a study of T cell clones after liver transplantation. Background on the study: Liver transplant recipients had immunosuppression withdrawal attempted within 2 years. Graft-donor-reactive sequences were compared with third-party-reactive TCRbeta sequences from pre-transplant mixed lymphocyte reactions. Study-wide results and caveats: Compared with third party-reactive sequences, donor-reactive ones declined more, independent of withdrawal success. These preliminary findings come from unstandardized post-transplant sampling times.

Germline trimming cut 6 bases from V and 0 bases from J; bases unmatched to any gene: 8. This CDR3 is built from 15 residues. Germline CDR1 reads MNHNS; CDR2 reads SASEGT. Worth noting for this clone: The antigen remains undetermined.

Repertoires were generated with immunoSEQ multiplex PCR, while TCRdb's copy carries only in-frame clones and drops some. The table includes about 15,000 clones, more than 65% detected once. This chain uses TRBV6-1 with TRBJ2-7; 7 bases line up with TRBD1. The sequence came from a human patient who received a liver transplant. The T cells may partly be graft donor cells. Here the sequenced sample was CD8+ T cells from blood, taken around 49 months after liver transplant. CDR3 coding DNA: TGTGCCAGCAGCCCCGACAGGGCCAGCTCCTACGAGCAGTACTTC. Encoded protein: CASSPDRASSYEQYF.